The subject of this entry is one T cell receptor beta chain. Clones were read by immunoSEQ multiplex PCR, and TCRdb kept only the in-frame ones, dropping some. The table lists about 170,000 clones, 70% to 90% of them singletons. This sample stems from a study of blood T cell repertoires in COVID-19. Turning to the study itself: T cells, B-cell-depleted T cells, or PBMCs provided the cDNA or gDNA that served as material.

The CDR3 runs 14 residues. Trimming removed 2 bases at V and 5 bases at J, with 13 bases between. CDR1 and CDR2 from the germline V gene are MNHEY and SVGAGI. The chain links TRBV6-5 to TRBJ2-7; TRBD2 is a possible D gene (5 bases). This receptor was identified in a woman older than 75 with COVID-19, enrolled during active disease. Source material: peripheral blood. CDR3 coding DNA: TGTGCCAGCAGTTACCGAGACCCGAGGGACGAGCAGTACTTC. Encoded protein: CASSYRDPRDEQYF.